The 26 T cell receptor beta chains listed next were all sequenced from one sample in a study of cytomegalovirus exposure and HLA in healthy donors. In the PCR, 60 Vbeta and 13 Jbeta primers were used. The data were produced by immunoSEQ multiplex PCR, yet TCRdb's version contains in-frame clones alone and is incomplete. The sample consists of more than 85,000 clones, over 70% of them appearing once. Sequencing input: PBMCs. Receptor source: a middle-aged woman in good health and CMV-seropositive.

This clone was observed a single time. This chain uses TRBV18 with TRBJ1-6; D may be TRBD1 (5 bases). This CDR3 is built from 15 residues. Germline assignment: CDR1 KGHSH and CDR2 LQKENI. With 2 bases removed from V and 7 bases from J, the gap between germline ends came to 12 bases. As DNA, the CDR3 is TGTGCCAGCTCACCAGACTGGGGGAGGAATTCACCCCTCCACTTT. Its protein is CASSPDWGRNSPLHF.

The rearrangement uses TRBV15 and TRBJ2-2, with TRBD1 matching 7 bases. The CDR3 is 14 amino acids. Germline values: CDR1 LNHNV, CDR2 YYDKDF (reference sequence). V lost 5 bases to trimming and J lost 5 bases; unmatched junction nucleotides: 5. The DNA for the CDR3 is TGTGCCACCAGCCGGACAGGTCAGACCGGGGAGCTGTTTTTT. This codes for CATSRTGQTGELFF.

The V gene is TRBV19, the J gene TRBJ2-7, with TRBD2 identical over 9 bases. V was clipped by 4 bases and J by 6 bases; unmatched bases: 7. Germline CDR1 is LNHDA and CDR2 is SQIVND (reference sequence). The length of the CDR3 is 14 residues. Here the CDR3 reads CASSSRGTSFEQYF. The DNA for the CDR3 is TGTGCCAGTAGTAGCAGGGGGACTAGCTTCGAGCAGTACTTC.

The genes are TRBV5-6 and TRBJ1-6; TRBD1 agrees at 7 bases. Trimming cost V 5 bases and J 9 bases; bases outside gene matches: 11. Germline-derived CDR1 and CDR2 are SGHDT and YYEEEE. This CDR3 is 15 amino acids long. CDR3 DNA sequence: TGTGCCAGCAGTTCCGGGACAGAAATCTTTTCACCCCTCCACTTT. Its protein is CASSSGTEIFSPLHF.

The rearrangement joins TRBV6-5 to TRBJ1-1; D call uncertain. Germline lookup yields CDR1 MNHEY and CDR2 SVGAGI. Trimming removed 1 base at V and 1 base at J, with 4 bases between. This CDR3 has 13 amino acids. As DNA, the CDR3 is TGTGCCAGCAGTTACTTAGAGAACACTGAAGCTTTCTTT. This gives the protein CASSYLENTEAFF.

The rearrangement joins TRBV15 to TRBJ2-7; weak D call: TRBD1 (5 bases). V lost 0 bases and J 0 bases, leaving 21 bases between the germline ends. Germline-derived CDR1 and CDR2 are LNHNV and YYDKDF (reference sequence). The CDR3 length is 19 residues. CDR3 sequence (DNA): TGTGCCACCAGCAGAGAGACGATACTGACAGCTCCAAGCTCCTACGAGCAGTACTTC. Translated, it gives CATSRETILTAPSSYEQYF.

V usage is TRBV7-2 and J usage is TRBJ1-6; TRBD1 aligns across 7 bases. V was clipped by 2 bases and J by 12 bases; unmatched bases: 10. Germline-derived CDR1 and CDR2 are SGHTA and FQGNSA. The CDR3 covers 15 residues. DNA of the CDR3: TGTGCCAGCAGCTTAAGGGGGCGAGGGGTGGGACCCCTCCACTTT. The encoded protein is CASSLRGRGVGPLHF.

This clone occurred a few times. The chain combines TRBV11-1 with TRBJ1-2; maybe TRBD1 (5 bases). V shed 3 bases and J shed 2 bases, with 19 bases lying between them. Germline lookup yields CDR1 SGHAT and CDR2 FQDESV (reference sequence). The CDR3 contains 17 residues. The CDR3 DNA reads TGTGCCAGCAGCTTCCGGATACCAGGGTTCGCGAACTATGGCTACACCTTC. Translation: CASSFRIPGFANYGYTF.

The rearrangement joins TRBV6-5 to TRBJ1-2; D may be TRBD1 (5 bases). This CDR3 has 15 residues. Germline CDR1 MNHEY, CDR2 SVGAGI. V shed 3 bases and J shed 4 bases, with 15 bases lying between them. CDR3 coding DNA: TGTGCCAGCAGTTATGGTAGGGGTTTTCGCTATGGCTACACCTTC. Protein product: CASSYGRGFRYGYTF.

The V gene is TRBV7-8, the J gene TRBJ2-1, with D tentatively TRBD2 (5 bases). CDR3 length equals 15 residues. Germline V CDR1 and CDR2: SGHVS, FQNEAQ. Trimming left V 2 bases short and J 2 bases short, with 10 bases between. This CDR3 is CASSLTGSPYNEQFF. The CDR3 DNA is TGTGCCAGCAGCTTAACGGGAAGTCCCTACAATGAGCAGTTCTTC.

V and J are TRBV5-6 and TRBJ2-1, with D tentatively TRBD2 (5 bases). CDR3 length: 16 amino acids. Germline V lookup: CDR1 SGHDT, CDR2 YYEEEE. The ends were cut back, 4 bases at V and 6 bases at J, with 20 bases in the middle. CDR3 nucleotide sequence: TGTGCCAGCAGCCTCGGTTCGGGGAATGCCGGCAATGAGCAGTTCTTC. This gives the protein CASSLGSGNAGNEQFF.

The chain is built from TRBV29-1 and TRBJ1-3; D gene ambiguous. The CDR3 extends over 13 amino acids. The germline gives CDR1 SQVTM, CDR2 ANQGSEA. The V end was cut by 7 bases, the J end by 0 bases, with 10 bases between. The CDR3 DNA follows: TGCAGCGCCCGAACTAGCTCTGGAAACACCATATATTTT. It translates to CSARTSSGNTIYF.

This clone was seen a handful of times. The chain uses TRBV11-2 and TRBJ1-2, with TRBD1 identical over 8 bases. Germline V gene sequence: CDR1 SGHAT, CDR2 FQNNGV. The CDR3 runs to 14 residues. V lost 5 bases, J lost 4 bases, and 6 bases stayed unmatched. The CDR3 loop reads CASSPTGGGYGYTF. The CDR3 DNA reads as TGTGCCAGCAGCCCCACAGGGGGTGGCTATGGCTACACCTTC.

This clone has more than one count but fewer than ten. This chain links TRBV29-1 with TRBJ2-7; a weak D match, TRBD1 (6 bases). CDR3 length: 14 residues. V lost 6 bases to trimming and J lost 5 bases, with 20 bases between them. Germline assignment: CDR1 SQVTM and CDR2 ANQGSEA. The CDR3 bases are TGCAGCGTATCCCAAGGGTACAGGGTCCACGAGCAGTACTTC. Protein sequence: CSVSQGYRVHEQYF.

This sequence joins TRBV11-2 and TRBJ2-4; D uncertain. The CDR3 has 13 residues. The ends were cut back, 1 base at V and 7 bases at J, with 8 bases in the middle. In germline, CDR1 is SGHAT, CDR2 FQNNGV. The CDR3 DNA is TGTGCCAGCAGCTTAGGACAATCCAACATTCAGTACTTC. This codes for CASSLGQSNIQYF.

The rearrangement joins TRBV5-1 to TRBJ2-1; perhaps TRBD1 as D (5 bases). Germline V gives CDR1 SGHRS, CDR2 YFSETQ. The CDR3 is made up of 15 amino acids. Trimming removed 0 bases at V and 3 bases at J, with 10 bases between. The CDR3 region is CASSLGQLGYNEQFF. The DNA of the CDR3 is TGCGCCAGCAGCTTGGGACAGCTAGGCTACAATGAGCAGTTCTTC.

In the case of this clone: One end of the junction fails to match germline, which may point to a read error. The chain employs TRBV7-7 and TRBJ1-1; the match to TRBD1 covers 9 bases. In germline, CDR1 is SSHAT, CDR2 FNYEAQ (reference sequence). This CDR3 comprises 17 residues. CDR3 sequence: CASSPNPWTGANTEAFF. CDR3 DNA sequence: TGTGCTAGCAGTCCCAACCCTTGGACAGGGGCGAACACTGAAGCTTTCTTT.

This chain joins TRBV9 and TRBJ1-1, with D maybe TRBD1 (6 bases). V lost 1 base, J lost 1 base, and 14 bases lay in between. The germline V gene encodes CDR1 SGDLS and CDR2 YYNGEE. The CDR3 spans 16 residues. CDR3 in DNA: TGTGCCAGCAGCGTATCGACAGGATGGGGGAACACTGAAGCTTTCTTT. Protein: CASSVSTGWGNTEAFF.

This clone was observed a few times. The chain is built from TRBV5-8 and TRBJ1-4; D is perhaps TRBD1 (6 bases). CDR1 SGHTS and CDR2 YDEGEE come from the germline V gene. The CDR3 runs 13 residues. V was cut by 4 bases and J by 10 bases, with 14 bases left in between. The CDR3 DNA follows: TGTGCCAGCAGCCTAACGGGGGGCGGAAAACTGTTTTTT. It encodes CASSLTGGGKLFF.

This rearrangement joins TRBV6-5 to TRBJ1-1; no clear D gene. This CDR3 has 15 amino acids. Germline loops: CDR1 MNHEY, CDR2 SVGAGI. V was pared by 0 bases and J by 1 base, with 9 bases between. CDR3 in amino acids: CASSYSARQNTEAFF. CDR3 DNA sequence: TGTGCCAGCAGTTACTCAGCCCGACAGAACACTGAAGCTTTCTTT.

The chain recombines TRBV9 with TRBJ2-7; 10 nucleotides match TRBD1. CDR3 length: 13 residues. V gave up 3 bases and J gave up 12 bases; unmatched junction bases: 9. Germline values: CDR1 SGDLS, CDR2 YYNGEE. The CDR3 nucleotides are TGTGCCAGCAGCGCCCGGGACAGGGGTAACATGTACTTC. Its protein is CASSARDRGNMYF.

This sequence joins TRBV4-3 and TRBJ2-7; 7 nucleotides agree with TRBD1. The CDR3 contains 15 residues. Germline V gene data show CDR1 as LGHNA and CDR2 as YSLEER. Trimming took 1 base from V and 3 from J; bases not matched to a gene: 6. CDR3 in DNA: TGCGCCAGCAGCCAAGTTTCTACAGGGGACTACGAGCAGTACTTC. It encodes CASSQVSTGDYEQYF.

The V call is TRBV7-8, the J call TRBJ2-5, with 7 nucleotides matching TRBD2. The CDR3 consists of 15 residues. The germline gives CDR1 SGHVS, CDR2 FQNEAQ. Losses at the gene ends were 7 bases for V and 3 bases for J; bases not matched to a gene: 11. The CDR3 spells CASIRSAGKEETQYF. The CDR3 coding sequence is TGTGCCAGCATTCGTTCAGCGGGGAAGGAAGAGACCCAGTACTTC.

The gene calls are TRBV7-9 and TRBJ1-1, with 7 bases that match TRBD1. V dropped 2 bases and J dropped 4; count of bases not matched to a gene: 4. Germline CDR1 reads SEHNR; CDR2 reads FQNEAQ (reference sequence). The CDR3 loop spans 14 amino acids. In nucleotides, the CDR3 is TGTGCCAGCAGCTTAACACCAGGGGGCACTGAAGCTTTCTTT. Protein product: CASSLTPGGTEAFF. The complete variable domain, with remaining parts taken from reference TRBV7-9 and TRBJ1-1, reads DTGVSQNPRHKITKRGQNVTFRCDPISEHNRLYWYRQTLGQGPEFLTYFQNEAQLEKSRLLSDRFSAERPKGSFSTLEIQRTEQGDSAMYLCASSLTPGGTEAFFGQGTRLTVV.

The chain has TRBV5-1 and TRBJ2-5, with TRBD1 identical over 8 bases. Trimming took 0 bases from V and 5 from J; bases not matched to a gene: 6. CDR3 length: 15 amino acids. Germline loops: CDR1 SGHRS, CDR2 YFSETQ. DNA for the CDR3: TGCGCCAGCAGCTTGGGGCAGGGGGCCACGGAGACCCAGTACTTC. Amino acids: CASSLGQGATETQYF.

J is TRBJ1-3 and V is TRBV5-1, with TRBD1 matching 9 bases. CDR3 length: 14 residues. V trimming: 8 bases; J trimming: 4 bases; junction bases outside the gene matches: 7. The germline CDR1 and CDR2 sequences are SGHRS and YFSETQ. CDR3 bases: TGCGCCAGTCAACAGGGGGCTCTCGGAAACACCATATATTTT. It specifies CASQQGALGNTIYF.